The 16 T cell receptor beta chains below were found in one sample sequenced in a study of identical twins. TCRdb passed the 5' RACE reads through MiXCR, listing each CDR3 protein once. This sample has over 200,000 distinct CDR3 sequences, with over 8% found just once. Specimen: memory (CD45RO+) T cells sorted from blood. These receptors all stem from a woman under 30 in good health.

This clonotype appeared many times. The chain links TRBV7-2 to TRBJ2-3, with 8 bases that match TRBD1. The CDR3 loop spans 13 amino acids. Germline loops: CDR1 SGHTA, CDR2 FQGNSA. V shed 6 bases and J 6 bases; nucleotides not matched to a gene: 5. CDR3 protein: CASSLQGGDTQYF. The CDR3, as DNA: TGTGCCAGCAGTTTACAGGGGGGTGATACGCAGTATTTT.

This clonotype was found a few times. The V gene is TRBV20-1, the J gene TRBJ2-7; 9 bases fit TRBD1. The CDR3 is 14 amino acids. The J segment lost 1 base and the V segment lost 4 bases, leaving 5 bases of the junction unmatched. In germline, CDR1 is DFQATT, CDR2 SNEGSKA (reference sequence). CDR3 sequence: CSAILQGASYEQYF. CDR3 in DNA: TGCAGTGCTATATTACAGGGGGCATCCTACGAGCAGTACTTC.

This clonotype was recorded many times. The chain uses TRBV5-8 and TRBJ2-7; TRBD1 matches 7 bases. The CDR3 length is 14 residues. The germline CDR1 and CDR2 sequences are SGHTS and YDEGEE. V trimming: 4 bases; J trimming: 9 bases; junction bases outside the gene matches: 13. This CDR3 is CASSRRDSLNLQYF. The DNA of the CDR3 is TGTGCCAGCAGCCGCCGGGACAGCCTAAATTTGCAGTACTTC.

In its sample, this clonotype was seen a few times. V is TRBV6-1 and J is TRBJ1-3; 8 bases are a match to TRBD1. The ends lost 8 bases at V and 6 bases at J; junction bases unmatched: 12. CDR3 length: 15 amino acids. Germline-derived CDR1 and CDR2 are MNHNS and SASEGT. CDR3 DNA sequence: TGTGCCAGCCGCGCGACAGGGGTGTGGGAAAACACCATATATTTT. This codes for CASRATGVWENTIYF.

This clonotype was counted at least ten times. The V gene is TRBV10-2, the J gene TRBJ2-7; 8 positions match TRBD2. V was clipped by 7 bases and J by 2 bases; unmatched bases: 10. This CDR3 is 15 amino acids long. Germline V gene data show CDR1 as WSHSY and CDR2 as SAAADI. The CDR3 protein is CASKATSGGTYEQYF. In DNA form, the CDR3 reads TGCGCCAGCAAGGCTACTAGCGGAGGAACCTACGAGCAGTACTTC.

This clonotype was found many times. The chain carries TRBV6-5 and TRBJ1-5; TRBD1 agrees at 7 bases. The CDR3 has 13 residues. The V gene end was trimmed by 3 bases and the J gene end by 5 bases; junction bases not matched to a gene: 1. The germline V gene has CDR1 MNHEY and CDR2 SVGAGI. The CDR3 DNA sequence: TGTGCCAGCAGTTATCAGGGGGATCAGCCCCAGCATTTT. Amino acid sequence: CASSYQGDQPQHF.

The CDR3 loop is CASSSLRGSGSYEQYF. CDR3 sequence (DNA): TGTGCCAGCAGCTCCCTTCGCGGTAGCGGGAGTTACGAGCAGTACTTC. The chain joins TRBV5-8 to TRBJ2-7; the match to TRBD2 covers 9 bases. The CDR3 runs 16 residues. Per germline, CDR1 SGHTS and CDR2 YDEGEE. After removal of 3 bases from V and 4 bases from J, the junction contained 11 bases not matched to a gene.

In its sample, this clonotype was seen many times. V usage is TRBV20-1 and J usage is TRBJ1-2, with 9 positions matching TRBD1. This CDR3 is built from 12 residues. Germline loops: CDR1 DFQATT, CDR2 SNEGSKA (reference sequence). V shed 7 bases, J shed 4 bases, and the junction held 4 bases outside the gene matches. CDR3 residues: CSGSDRGYGYTF. For the CDR3, the DNA is TGCAGTGGATCGGACAGGGGCTATGGCTACACCTTC.

V is TRBV5-8 and J is TRBJ2-7; D gene ambiguous. Germline V gene lookup returns CDR1 SGHTS and CDR2 YDEGEE. The CDR3 spans 14 residues. V lost 4 bases, J lost 0 bases, and 11 bases lay in between. CDR3 DNA sequence: TGTGCCAGCAGCCACGGCGATTACTCCTACGAGCAGTACTTC. Its translation is CASSHGDYSYEQYF.

Many counts were recorded for this clonotype. The V call is TRBV5-5, the J call TRBJ1-1, with 7 bases fitting TRBD1. V lost 4 bases to trimming and J lost 0 bases; unmatched junction nucleotides: 6. The V gene's germline CDR1 is SGHKS and CDR2 YYEKEE (reference sequence). The CDR3 covers 15 residues. In DNA form, the CDR3 reads TGTGCCAGCAGCCAGGGAGGACAGGTGAACACTGAAGCTTTCTTT. Translation: CASSQGGQVNTEAFF. The whole variable domain, filled in from reference TRBV5-5 and TRBJ1-1, reads DAGVTQSPTHLIKTRGQQVTLRCSPISGHKSVSWYQQVLGQGPQFIFQYYEKEERGRGNFPDRFSARQFPNYSSELNVNALLLGDSALYLCASSQGGQVNTEAFFGQGTRLTVV.

The sample holds many counts of this clonotype. V and J are TRBV6-1 and TRBJ1-6; D is undetermined. Between the trimmed V and J ends, which lost 4 bases and 7 bases, there was a span of 8 bases. CDR3 length: 13 residues. Germline V gene data show CDR1 as MNHNS and CDR2 as SASEGT. The CDR3 loop is CASSGTGNSPLHF. CDR3 DNA sequence: TGTGCCAGCAGTGGGACGGGAAATTCACCCCTCCACTTT.

The chain combines TRBV10-1 with TRBJ2-3, with 9 bases matching TRBD1. Germline V gives CDR1 WNHNN, CDR2 SYGVQD (reference sequence). The trim removed 6 bases at V and 2 bases at J, leaving 6 bases unmatched. The CDR3 extends over 15 amino acids. This CDR3 is CASRPGTGTTDTQYF. CDR3 DNA sequence: TGCGCCAGCAGACCCGGGACAGGGACCACAGATACGCAGTATTTT.

This chain connects TRBV5-1 to TRBJ2-1; D remains unclear. Germline V gives CDR1 SGHRS, CDR2 YFSETQ. This CDR3 has 18 amino acids. V lost 1 base to trimming and J lost 0 bases, with 17 bases between them. The chain's CDR3 is CASSLYSTGYSSYNEQFF. Written as DNA, the CDR3 is TGCGCCAGCAGCTTGTACAGTACCGGATACAGCTCCTACAATGAGCAGTTCTTC.

The J gene is TRBJ2-4, the V gene TRBV5-6, with TRBD1 matching 10 bases. Trimming cost V 6 bases and J 0 bases; bases outside gene matches: 9. The CDR3 loop spans 17 amino acids. Germline-derived CDR1 and CDR2 are SGHDT and YYEEEE. CDR3 residues: CASNRGTGVIAKNIQYF. CDR3 DNA sequence: TGTGCCAGCAACCGTGGGACAGGGGTGATAGCCAAAAACATTCAGTACTTC. The variable domain in full, with the rest retrieved from reference TRBV5-6 and TRBJ2-4, is DAGVTQSPTHLIKTRGQQVTLRCSPKSGHDTVSWYQQALGQGPQFIFQYYEEEERQRGNFPDRFSGHQFPNYSSELNVNALLLGDSALYLCASNRGTGVIAKNIQYFGAGTRLSVL.

The chain is built from TRBV6-2 or TRBV6-3 and TRBJ1-1; TRBD1 might be the D (5 bases). Germline CDR1 reads MNHEY; CDR2 reads SVGEGT. The CDR3 contains 13 residues. Trimming removed 6 bases from V and 7 bases from J, with 15 bases in between. The CDR3 reads CASSLGPKDEAFF. CDR3 nucleotide sequence: TGTGCCAGCAGCCTGGGACCGAAGGATGAAGCTTTCTTT.

The rearrangement links TRBV3-1 to TRBJ2-1; no reliable D call. Germline-derived CDR1 and CDR2 are LGHDT and YNNKEL (reference sequence). The V gene lost 1 base and the J gene lost 10 bases, with 11 bases spanning the gap. The CDR3 extends over 13 amino acids. For the CDR3, the DNA is TGTGCCAGCAGCCAAGCCCCCCCCAGCGAGCAGTTCTTC. Its translation: CASSQAPPSEQFF.